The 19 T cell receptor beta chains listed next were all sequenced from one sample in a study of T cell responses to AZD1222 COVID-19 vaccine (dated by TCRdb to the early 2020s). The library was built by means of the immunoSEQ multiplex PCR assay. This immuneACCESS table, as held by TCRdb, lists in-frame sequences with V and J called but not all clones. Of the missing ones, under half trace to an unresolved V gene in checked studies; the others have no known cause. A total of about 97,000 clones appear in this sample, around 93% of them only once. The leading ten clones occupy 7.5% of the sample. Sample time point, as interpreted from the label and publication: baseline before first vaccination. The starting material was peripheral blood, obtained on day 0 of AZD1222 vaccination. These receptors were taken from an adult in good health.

The CDR3 region has the DNA TGTGCCAGCAGTTACTCAGCTGTCCAAGAGACCCAGTACTTC. Translated, it gives CASSYSAVQETQYF. The chain is built from TRBV6-5 and TRBJ2-5; D ambiguous. V dropped 0 bases and J dropped 1 base, with 6 bases sitting between them. Per the germline V gene, CDR1 is MNHEY and CDR2 is SVGAGI. The CDR3 runs 14 residues.

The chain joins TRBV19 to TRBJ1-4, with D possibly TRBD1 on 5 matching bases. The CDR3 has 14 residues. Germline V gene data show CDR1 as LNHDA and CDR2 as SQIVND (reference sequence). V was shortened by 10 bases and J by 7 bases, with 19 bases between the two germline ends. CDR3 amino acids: CATGGTSVGEKLFF. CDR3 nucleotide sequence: TGTGCCACCGGGGGGACGTCCGTGGGTGAAAAACTGTTTTTT. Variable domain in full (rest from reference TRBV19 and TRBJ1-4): DGGITQSPKYLFRKEGQNVTLSCEQNLNHDAMYWYRQDPGQGLRLIYYSQIVNDFQKGDIAEGYSVSREKKESFPLTVTSAQKNPTAFYLCATGGTSVGEKLFFGSGTQLSVL.

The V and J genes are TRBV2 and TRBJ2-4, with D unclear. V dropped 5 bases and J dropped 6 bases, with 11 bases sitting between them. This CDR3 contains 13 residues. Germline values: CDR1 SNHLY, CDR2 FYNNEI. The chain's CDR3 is CASSLASLNIQYF. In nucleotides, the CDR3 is TGTGCCAGCAGTCTGGCCAGTTTAAACATTCAGTACTTC.

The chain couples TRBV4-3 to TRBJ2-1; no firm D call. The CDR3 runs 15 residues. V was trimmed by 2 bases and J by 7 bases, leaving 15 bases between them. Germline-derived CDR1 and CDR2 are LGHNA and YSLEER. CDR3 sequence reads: CASSQNRFLVNEQFF. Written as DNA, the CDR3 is TGCGCCAGCAGCCAAAACCGCTTCCTAGTTAATGAGCAGTTCTTC.

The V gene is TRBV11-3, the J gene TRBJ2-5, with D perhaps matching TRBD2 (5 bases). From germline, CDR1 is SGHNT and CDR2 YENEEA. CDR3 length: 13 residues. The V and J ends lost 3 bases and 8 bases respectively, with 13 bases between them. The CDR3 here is CASSLDPTKTQYF. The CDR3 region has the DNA TGTGCCAGCAGCTTGGACCCGACTAAAACCCAGTACTTC.

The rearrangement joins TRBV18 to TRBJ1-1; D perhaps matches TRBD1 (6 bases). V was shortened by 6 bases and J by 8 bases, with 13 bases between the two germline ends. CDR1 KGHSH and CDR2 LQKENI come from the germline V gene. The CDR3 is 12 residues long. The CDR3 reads CASSPGDREAFF. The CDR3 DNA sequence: TGTGCCAGCTCCCCGGGAGACAGGGAAGCTTTCTTT. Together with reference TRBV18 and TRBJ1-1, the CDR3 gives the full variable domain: NAGVMQNPRHLVRRRGQEARLRCSPMKGHSHVYWYRQLPEEGLKFMVYLQKENIIDESGMPKERFSAEFPKEGPSILRIQQVVRGDSAAYFCASSPGDREAFFGQGTRLTVV.

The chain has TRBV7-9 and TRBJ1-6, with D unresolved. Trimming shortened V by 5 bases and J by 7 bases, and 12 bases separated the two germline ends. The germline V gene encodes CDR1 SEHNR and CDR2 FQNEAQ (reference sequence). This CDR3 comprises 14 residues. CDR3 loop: CASSLGPLNSPLHF. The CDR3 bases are TGTGCCAGCAGCCTAGGCCCTCTGAATTCACCCCTCCACTTT.

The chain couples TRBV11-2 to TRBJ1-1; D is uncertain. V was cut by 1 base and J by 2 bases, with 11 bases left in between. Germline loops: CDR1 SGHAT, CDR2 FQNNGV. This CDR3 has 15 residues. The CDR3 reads CASSLAKRANTEAFF. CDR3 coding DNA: TGTGCCAGCAGCTTAGCCAAGAGGGCCAACACTGAAGCTTTCTTT.

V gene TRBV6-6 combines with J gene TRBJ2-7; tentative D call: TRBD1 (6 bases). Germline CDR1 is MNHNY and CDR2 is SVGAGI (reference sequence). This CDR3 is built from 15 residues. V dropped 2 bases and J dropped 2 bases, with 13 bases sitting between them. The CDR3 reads CASSYPQGSAYEQYF. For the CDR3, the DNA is TGTGCCAGCAGTTACCCACAGGGTTCAGCCTACGAGCAGTACTTC.

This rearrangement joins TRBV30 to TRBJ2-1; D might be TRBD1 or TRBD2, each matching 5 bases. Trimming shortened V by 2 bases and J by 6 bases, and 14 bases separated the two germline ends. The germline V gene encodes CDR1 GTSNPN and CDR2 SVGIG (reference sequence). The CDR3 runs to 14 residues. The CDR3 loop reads CAWSNMGRSNEQFF. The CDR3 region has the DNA TGTGCCTGGAGTAACATGGGACGGAGCAATGAGCAGTTCTTC.

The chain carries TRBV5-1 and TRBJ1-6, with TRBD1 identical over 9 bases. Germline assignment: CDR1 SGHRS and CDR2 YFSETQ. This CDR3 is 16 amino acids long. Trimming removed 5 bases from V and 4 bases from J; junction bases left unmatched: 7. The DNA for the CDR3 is TGCGCCAGCAGTCAACAGGGGGCTGTGTATAATTCACCCCTCCACTTT. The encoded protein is CASSQQGAVYNSPLHF. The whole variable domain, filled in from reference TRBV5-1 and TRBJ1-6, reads KAGVTQTPRYLIKTRGQQVTLSCSPISGHRSVSWYQQTPGQGLQFLFEYFSETQRNKGNFPGRFSGRQFSNSRSEMNVSTLELGDSALYLCASSQQGAVYNSPLHFGNGTRLTVT.

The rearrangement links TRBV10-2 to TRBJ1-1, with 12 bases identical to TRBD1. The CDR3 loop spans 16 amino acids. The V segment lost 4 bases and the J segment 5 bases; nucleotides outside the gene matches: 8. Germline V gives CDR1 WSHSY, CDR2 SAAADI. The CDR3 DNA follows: TGCGCCAGCAGTGGGGACAGGGGGCTATGGGGGACTGAAGCTTTCTTT. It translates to CASSGDRGLWGTEAFF.

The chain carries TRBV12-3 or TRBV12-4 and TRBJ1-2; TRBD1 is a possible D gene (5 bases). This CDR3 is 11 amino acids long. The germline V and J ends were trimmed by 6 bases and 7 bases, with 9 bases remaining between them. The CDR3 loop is CASRSGSGYTF. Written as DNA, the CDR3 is TGTGCCAGCAGGTCAGGGAGTGGCTACACCTTC.

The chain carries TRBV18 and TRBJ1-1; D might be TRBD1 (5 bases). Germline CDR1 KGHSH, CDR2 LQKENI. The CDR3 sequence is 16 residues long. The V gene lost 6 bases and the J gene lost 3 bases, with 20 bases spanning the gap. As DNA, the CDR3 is TGTGCCAGCTCCAGTACTTTGGGGGTGAGGGACACTGAAGCTTTCTTT. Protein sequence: CASSSTLGVRDTEAFF.

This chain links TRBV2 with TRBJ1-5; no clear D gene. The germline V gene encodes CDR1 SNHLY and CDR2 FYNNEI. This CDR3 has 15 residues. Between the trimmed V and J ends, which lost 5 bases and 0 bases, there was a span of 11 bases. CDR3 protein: CASSSDGNSNQPQHF. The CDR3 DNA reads TGTGCCAGCAGTTCGGACGGAAATAGCAATCAGCCCCAGCATTTT.

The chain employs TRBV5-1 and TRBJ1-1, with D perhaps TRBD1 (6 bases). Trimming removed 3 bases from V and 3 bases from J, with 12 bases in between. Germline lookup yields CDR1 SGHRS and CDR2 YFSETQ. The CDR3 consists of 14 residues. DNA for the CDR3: TGCGCCAGCAGCTCAACAGGGAGAGACACTGAAGCTTTCTTT. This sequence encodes CASSSTGRDTEAFF.

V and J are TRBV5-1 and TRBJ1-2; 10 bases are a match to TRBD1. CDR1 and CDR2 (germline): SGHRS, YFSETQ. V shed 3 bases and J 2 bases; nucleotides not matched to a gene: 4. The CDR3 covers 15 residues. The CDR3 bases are TGCGCCAGCAGCTGGACAGGGGGTGAGAACTATGGCTACACCTTC. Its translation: CASSWTGGENYGYTF.

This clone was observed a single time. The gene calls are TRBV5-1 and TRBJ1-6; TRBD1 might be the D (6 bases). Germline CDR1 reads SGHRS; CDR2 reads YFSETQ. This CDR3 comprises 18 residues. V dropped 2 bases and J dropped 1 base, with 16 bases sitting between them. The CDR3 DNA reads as TGCGCCAGCAGCTTAAACTCAGGGGATAGGTCCTATAATTCACCCCTCCACTTT. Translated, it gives CASSLNSGDRSYNSPLHF.

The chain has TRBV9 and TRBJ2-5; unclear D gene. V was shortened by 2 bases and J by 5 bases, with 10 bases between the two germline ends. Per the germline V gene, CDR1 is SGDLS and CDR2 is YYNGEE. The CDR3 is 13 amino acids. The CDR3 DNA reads TGTGCCAGCAGCGTTTTTCCCAGGGAGACCCAGTACTTC. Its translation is CASSVFPRETQYF. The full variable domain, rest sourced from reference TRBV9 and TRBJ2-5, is DSGVTQTPKHLITATGQRVTLRCSPRSGDLSVYWYQQSLDQGLQFLIQYYNGEERAKGNILERFSAQQFPDLHSELNLSSLELGDSALYFCASSVFPRETQYFGPGTRLLVL.